These T cell receptor beta chains were read from a single sample in a study of T cell clones after liver transplantation. This table comes from immunoSEQ multiplex PCR, and its TCRdb copy is limited to in-frame clones, with some not included. The table records fewer than 50,000 clones, around 84% of them present only once. This material consisted of CD4+ T cells from blood, taken 24 months after liver transplant. The receptors here all came from a human patient who received a liver transplant. Some T cells may possibly be graft donor cells. Each CDR3 is given with its conserved first and last residue. A D gene is named only where the DNA matches it firmly. Part of the rows lack a size; the others show once, few, many or a class for expanded clones.

CDR3 length	V gene	clone size	J gene	D gene	CDR3 protein	CDR3 DNA
13	TRBV6-6	-	TRBJ1-6	TRBD1	CASSSRGDSPLHF	TGTGCCAGCAGTTCCAGGGGGGATTCACCCCTCCACTTT
15	TRBV6-5	-	TRBJ1-5	TRBD1	CASSYTTGTDQPQHF	TGTGCCAGCAGTTACACGACAGGGACGGATCAGCCCCAGCATTTT
11	TRBV28	few	TRBJ1-1	-	CASSSWTEAFF	TGTGCCAGCAGTAGTTGGACTGAAGCTTTCTTT
19	TRBV2	once	TRBJ2-7	TRBD2	CASTAGAAALGGVPYEQYF	TGTGCCAGCACGGCTGGGGCAGCAGCTTTGGGGGGGGTTCCCTACGAGCAGTACTTC
16	TRBV18	-	TRBJ1-3	-	CASSPVGGHSGNTIYF	TGTGCCAGCTCACCCGTCGGGGGACACTCTGGAAACACCATATATTTT
12	TRBV29-1	-	TRBJ2-1	TRBD2	CSVALAGTSPIF	TGCAGCGTTGCCCTCGCCGGGACTAGCCCAATCTTC
15	TRBV7-6	-	TRBJ1-3	TRBD1	CASSLDRGPGNTIYF	TGTGCCAGCAGCTTAGACAGGGGTCCTGGAAACACCATATATTTT
16	TRBV5-4	-	TRBJ1-3	TRBD1	CASSVNRGSSGNTIYF	TGTGCCAGCAGCGTCAACAGGGGGAGCTCTGGAAACACCATATATTTT
14	TRBV18	once	TRBJ2-1	TRBD1	CASSPGTDYNEQFF	TGTGCCAGCTCACCAGGGACAGATTACAATGAGCAGTTCTTC
15	TRBV5-1	-	TRBJ1-1	-	CASSLALDPNTEAFF	TGCGCCAGCAGCTTGGCCTTGGACCCCAACACTGAAGCTTTCTTT
15	TRBV7-6	few	TRBJ1-3	-	CASSRFLSSGNTIYF	TGTGCCAGCAGCCGATTTCTGTCCTCTGGAAACACCATATATTTT
15	TRBV27	-	TRBJ2-7	-	CASSLEGRGPYEQYF	TGTGCCAGCAGTTTAGAGGGTCGCGGCCCCTACGAGCAGTACTTC
17	TRBV10-1	few	TRBJ2-1	TRBD2	CASREPGLAHGYNEQFF	TGCGCCAGCAGAGAACCGGGACTAGCTCATGGGTACAATGAGCAGTTCTTC
15	TRBV14	-	TRBJ2-5	-	CASSPQIGARETQYF	TGTGCCAGCAGCCCCCAGATAGGGGCCAGGGAGACCCAGTACTTC
12	TRBV30	-	TRBJ2-7	-	CAWSVSIYEQYF	TGTGCCTGGAGTGTCTCGATCTACGAGCAGTACTTC
13	TRBV7-3	few	TRBJ1-2	-	CASSSDVTDGYTF	TGTGCCAGCAGCTCGGACGTTACCGATGGCTACACCTTC
13	TRBV6-1	-	TRBJ1-4	TRBD1	CASSETGAEKLFF	TGTGCCAGCAGTGAGACAGGGGCCGAAAAACTGTTTTTT
11	TRBV7-9	-	TRBJ1-3	-	CASSQTGAVYF	TGTGCCAGCAGCCAGACCGGCGCTGTATATTTT
13	TRBV19	-	TRBJ2-4	TRBD2	CASSIGAGNIQYF	TGTGCCAGTAGTATCGGAGCGGGGAACATTCAGTACTTC
13	TRBV7-8	once	TRBJ2-3	-	CASSSPGRDTQYF	TGTGCCAGCAGCTCCCCAGGCCGGGATACGCAGTATTTT
14	TRBV11-3	-	TRBJ2-7	-	CASSVQGLDGEQYF	TGTGCCAGCAGCGTACAGGGCTTGGATGGCGAGCAGTACTTC
13	TRBV2	-	TRBJ1-4	-	CASGRLMGEKLFF	TGTGCCAGTGGGAGGTTAATGGGTGAAAAACTGTTTTTT
14	TRBV27	few	TRBJ2-2	-	CASSVPQGTGELFF	TGTGCCAGCAGTGTCCCCCAAGGCACCGGGGAGCTGTTTTTT
15	TRBV10-1	-	TRBJ1-5	TRBD1	CASSESGQGDQPQHF	TGCGCCAGCAGTGAGTCGGGACAGGGAGATCAGCCCCAGCATTTT
15	TRBV2	-	TRBJ1-4	-	CASRGGPATNEKLFF	TGTGCCAGCAGGGGAGGGCCTGCAACTAATGAAAAACTGTTTTTT
16	TRBV5-8	-	TRBJ2-3	-	CASSFSRGSITDTQYF	TGTGCCAGCAGCTTTTCCCGGGGGAGTATCACAGATACGCAGTATTTT
12	TRBV29-1	-	TRBJ1-4	-	CSGRLQGEKLFF	TGCAGCGGTCGACTCCAGGGAGAAAAACTGTTTTTT
15	TRBV7-6	-	TRBJ2-7	TRBD1	CASSLVGQGSYEQYF	TGTGCCAGCAGCTTGGTCGGACAGGGGTCCTACGAGCAGTACTTC
13	TRBV7-8	-	TRBJ1-1	-	CASSLNGNTEAFF	TGTGCCAGCAGCTTAAACGGGAACACTGAAGCTTTCTTT
15	TRBV6-6	-	TRBJ1-5	-	CASSYSLHPNQPQHF	TGTGCCAGCAGTTACTCCCTACACCCTAATCAGCCCCAGCATTTT
15	TRBV11-2	-	TRBJ1-1	-	CASSLPFRSRTEAFF	TGTGCCAGCAGCTTACCGTTCAGAAGCAGAACTGAAGCTTTCTTT
14	TRBV10-3	-	TRBJ2-7	-	CAISEAGGKYEQYF	TGTGCCATCAGTGAGGCAGGCGGAAAGTACGAGCAGTACTTC
17	TRBV5-6	-	TRBJ2-4	-	CASSLGEQRLAKNIQYF	TGTGCCAGCAGCTTGGGGGAACAGAGGCTAGCCAAAAACATTCAGTACTTC
15	TRBV30	few	TRBJ2-7	TRBD2	CAWSVYSGSSYEQYF	TGTGCCTGGAGTGTTTATAGCGGGAGCTCCTACGAGCAGTACTTC
19	TRBV5-8	-	TRBJ1-1	-	CASAGRSNILADSHTEAFF	TGTGCCAGCGCGGGGCGATCTAACATTTTAGCCGACTCTCACACTGAAGCTTTCTTT
16	TRBV29-1	-	TRBJ2-2	-	CSVEDPSGFGTGELFF	TGCAGCGTTGAAGACCCTTCAGGCTTTGGCACCGGGGAGCTGTTTTTT
16	TRBV5-1	-	TRBJ2-7	TRBD2	CASSLATSGGAYEQYF	TGCGCCAGCAGCTTGGCGACTAGCGGGGGGGCTTACGAGCAGTACTTC
15	TRBV19	few	TRBJ1-6	TRBD1	CASSLDRGGRSPLHF	TGTGCCAGTTCTTTGGACAGGGGAGGTCGATCACCCCTCCACTTT
12	TRBV2	-	TRBJ1-1	-	CASSEAYQAAFF	TGTGCCAGCAGTGAAGCCTACCAGGCGGCTTTCTTT
13	TRBV5-1	-	TRBJ1-3	-	CASKREFGNTIYF	TGCGCCAGCAAGCGAGAATTTGGAAACACCATATATTTT
12	TRBV29-1	-	TRBJ1-5	-	CSVEEGGQPQHF	TGCAGCGTTGAGGAGGGCGGTCAGCCCCAGCATTTT
15	TRBV6-1	-	TRBJ2-3	-	CASSDIGQGTDTQYF	TGTGCCAGCAGTGATATTGGGCAGGGAACAGATACGCAGTATTTT
15	TRBV6-6	medium-sized	TRBJ2-7	-	CASSYSLGAPYEQYF	TGTGCCAGCAGTTACTCGCTGGGGGCACCCTACGAGCAGTACTTC
13	TRBV18	-	TRBJ1-1	TRBD1	CASSQGANTEAFF	TGTGCCAGCTCACAGGGGGCTAACACTGAAGCTTTCTTT
14	TRBV7-9	-	TRBJ2-3	-	CASSFGGKGDTQYF	TGTGCCAGCAGCTTTGGAGGAAAGGGAGATACGCAGTATTTT
12	TRBV6-1	-	TRBJ1-1	-	CASSQPNTEAFF	TGTGCCAGCAGTCAGCCAAACACTGAAGCTTTCTTT
14	TRBV4-3	-	TRBJ2-3	-	CASGRTDSTDTQYF	TGCGCCAGCGGCCGCACAGATTCCACAGATACGCAGTATTTT
15	TRBV2	-	TRBJ2-3	TRBD1	CASRTDREFADTQYF	TGTGCCAGCAGGACGGACAGGGAGTTCGCAGATACGCAGTATTTT
15	TRBV5-5	-	TRBJ2-7	-	CASSLDRGGHYEQYF	TGTGCCAGCAGCTTGGACCGAGGAGGTCACTACGAGCAGTACTTC
15	TRBV4-1	-	TRBJ2-5	TRBD1	CASSQPDRAGETQYF	TGCGCCAGCAGCCAACCGGACAGGGCCGGGGAGACCCAGTACTTC
15	TRBV5-1	-	TRBJ2-7	-	CASSLQGFGNYEQYF	TGCGCCAGCAGCTTGCAGGGTTTTGGGAACTACGAGCAGTACTTC
13	TRBV28	-	TRBJ1-2	TRBD1	CASRVGQGAGYTF	TGTGCCAGCAGAGTTGGACAGGGGGCAGGCTACACCTTC
13	TRBV29-1	once	TRBJ2-6	-	CSVGLTGANVLTF	TGCAGCGTTGGACTGACGGGGGCCAACGTCCTGACTTTC
15	TRBV9	-	TRBJ2-5	TRBD2	CASSPSGGAIETQYF	TGTGCCAGCAGCCCTAGCGGGGGGGCCATAGAGACCCAGTACTTC
16	TRBV18	-	TRBJ1-5	-	CASSPGAGNSNQPQHF	TGTGCCAGCTCACCAGGGGCAGGCAATAGCAATCAGCCCCAGCATTTT
11	TRBV6-1	-	TRBJ1-4	-	CASKKGEKLFF	TGTGCCAGCAAAAAGGGCGAAAAACTGTTTTTT
11	TRBV28	-	TRBJ2-7	-	CASSFRGEQYF	TGTGCCAGCAGTTTCAGAGGGGAGCAGTACTTC
14	TRBV7-3	-	TRBJ1-3	-	CASSPEGSGNTIYF	TGTGCCAGCAGCCCGGAGGGGTCTGGAAACACCATATATTTT